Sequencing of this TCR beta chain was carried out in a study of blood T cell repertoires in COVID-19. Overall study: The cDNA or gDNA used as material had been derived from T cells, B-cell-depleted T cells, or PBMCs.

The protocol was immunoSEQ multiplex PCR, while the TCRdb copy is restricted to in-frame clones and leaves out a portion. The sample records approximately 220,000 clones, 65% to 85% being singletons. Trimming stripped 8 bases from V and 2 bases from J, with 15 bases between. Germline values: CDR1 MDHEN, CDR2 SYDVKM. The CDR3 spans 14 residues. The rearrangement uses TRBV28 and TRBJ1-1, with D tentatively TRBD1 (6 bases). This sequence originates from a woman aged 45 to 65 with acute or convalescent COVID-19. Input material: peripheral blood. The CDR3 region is CASAQGTPNTEAFF. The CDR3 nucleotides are TGTGCCAGCGCCCAGGGGACACCTAACACTGAAGCTTTCTTT.